This T cell receptor beta chain is from a study of cytomegalovirus exposure and HLA in healthy donors. CDR1 and CDR2 from the germline V gene are WNHNN and SYGVQD (reference sequence). The CDR3 runs 13 residues. V shed 6 bases, J shed 6 bases, and the junction held 5 bases outside the gene matches. The primer mix had 60 Vbeta and 13 Jbeta primers. The protocol was immunoSEQ multiplex PCR, while the TCRdb copy is restricted to in-frame clones and leaves out a portion. The sample has some 86,000 clones, about four fifths seen once. The chain joins TRBV10-1 to TRBJ1-5; TRBD1 aligns across 7 bases. The TCR sequence derives from a middle-aged woman in good health and CMV-seropositive. Sequencing was done on a sample of PBMCs. CDR3 loop: CASSDRVGQPQHF. The CDR3 DNA reads as TGCGCCAGCAGCGACAGGGTTGGTCAGCCCCAGCATTTT.